These 16 T cell receptor beta chains were sequenced from one sample in a study of blood T cells in healthy people across ages. A second PCR of roughly 7 to 11 cycles used a sample-barcoded 5' primer and a J-beta primer mix. From the 5' RACE reads, TCRdb called clonotypes with MiXCR, one entry per CDR3 protein. The profile shows 750,000 to 850,000 distinct CDR3 sequences, about 25% of them singletons. These data are also associated with another study on T cells of mothers and their children.

The sample consisted of blood. Every receptor here comes from a boy under 18 in good health.

This clonotype turned up a few times. The chain combines TRBV3-1 with TRBJ2-1; D might be TRBD2 (6 bases). The DNA end favors TRBJ2-7, so the J call may be wrong. This CDR3 is 14 amino acids long. Germline V lookup: CDR1 LGHDT, CDR2 YNNKEL (reference sequence). CDR3 in amino acids: CASSQGLAYGEQYF. The CDR3 DNA reads TGTGCCAGCAGCCAAGGTCTAGCGTACGGCGAGCAGTACTTC.

This clonotype has just a few counts. V is TRBV6-2 or TRBV6-3 and J is TRBJ2-5; 11 bases align to TRBD2. The CDR3 consists of 16 residues. After removal of 4 bases from V and 0 bases from J, the junction contained 4 bases not matched to a gene. CDR1 and CDR2 (germline): MNHEY, SVGEGT. CDR3 bases: TGTGCCAGCAGTTCGCTAGCGGGAGGAGACCAAGAGACCCAGTACTTC. It codes for CASSSLAGGDQETQYF.

This clonotype was detected only a few times. This chain links TRBV21-1 with TRBJ2-5; the DNA was not used to check the table's D call, TRBD2. TRBV21-1 counts as a pseudogene. This CDR3 spans 11 amino acids. As DNA, the CDR3 is TGTGCCAGCACCCTCCCGGAGACCCAGTACTTC. Its translation: CASTLPETQYF.

This clonotype has just a few counts. V usage is TRBV7-9 and J usage is TRBJ2-7; D is perhaps TRBD2 (7 bases). V dropped 1 base and J dropped 7 bases, with 17 bases sitting between them. From germline, CDR1 is SEHNR and CDR2 FQNEAQ (reference sequence). This CDR3 region has 15 residues. CDR3 nucleotide sequence: TGTGCCAGCAGCTTAGTCTCCGGGGGGCCTACGGAGCAGTACTTC. Protein product: CASSLVSGGPTEQYF.

The chain combines TRBV6-5 with TRBJ1-2; 10 bases are shared with TRBD1. Germline lookup yields CDR1 MNHEY and CDR2 SVGAGI. The CDR3 runs to 16 residues. After removal of 2 bases from V and 8 bases from J, the junction contained 11 bases not matched to a gene. In nucleotides, the CDR3 is TGTGCCAGCAGTTACCACATAGACGACAGGGGGCAAGGCTACACCTTC. Its translation: CASSYHIDDRGQGYTF.

The V call is TRBV6-6, the J call TRBJ2-5, with D possibly TRBD2 on 5 matching bases. The CDR3 totals 12 residues. V was trimmed by 7 bases and J by 5 bases, leaving 11 bases between them. Germline V lookup: CDR1 MNHNY, CDR2 SVGAGI (reference sequence). The DNA for the CDR3 is TGTGCCAGCACTTCCGGGGTCGAGACCCAGTACTTC. Amino acids: CASTSGVETQYF.

This chain joins TRBV28 and TRBJ2-1; 7 positions match TRBD2. CDR1 MDHEN and CDR2 SYDVKM come from the germline V gene. V dropped 6 bases and J dropped 9; count of bases not matched to a gene: 5. This CDR3 is built from 12 residues. CDR3 sequence: CASSGGRGEQFF. Written as DNA, the CDR3 is TGTGCCAGCAGCGGCGGGAGAGGTGAGCAGTTCTTC.

J is TRBJ2-1 and V is TRBV7-3, with D maybe TRBD2 (6 bases). Trimming pared 0 bases from V and 0 bases from J, leaving 12 bases between. CDR1 SGHTA and CDR2 FQGTGA come from the germline V gene. The CDR3 sequence is 17 residues long. This CDR3 is CASSLTAGRGSYNEQFF. The CDR3 DNA reads TGTGCCAGCAGCTTAACCGCCGGGCGGGGCTCCTACAATGAGCAGTTCTTC.

This clonotype has just a few counts. CDR3 in amino acids: CASRPLAGLTDTQYF. CDR3 coding DNA: TGTGCCAGCAGGCCACTAGCGGGATTGACAGATACGCAGTATTTT. This chain uses TRBV6-1 with TRBJ2-3; 10 positions agree with TRBD2. In germline, CDR1 is MNHNS, CDR2 SASEGT. The V segment lost 6 bases and the J segment 3 bases; nucleotides outside the gene matches: 6. This CDR3 has 15 residues.

The sample holds a few counts of this clonotype. The rearrangement joins TRBV3-1 to TRBJ2-4, with 7 bases aligning to TRBD1. This CDR3 has 17 residues. The trim removed 1 base at V and 1 base at J, leaving 7 bases unmatched. In germline, CDR1 is LGHDT, CDR2 YNNKEL (reference sequence). The CDR3 nucleotides are TGTGCCAGCAGCCAAGGTGGTCAGGGGGAGGCCAAAAACATTCAGTACTTC. It is translated as CASSQGGQGEAKNIQYF.

The chain carries TRBV20-1 and TRBJ2-2; 8 bases align to TRBD2. Germline lookup yields CDR1 DFQATT and CDR2 SNEGSKA (reference sequence). The V and J ends lost 2 bases and 5 bases, in that order; junction bases with no gene match: 7. This CDR3 has 15 residues. In DNA form, the CDR3 reads TGCAGTGCTAGATCTCCGGGAGGGTTTACCGGGGAGCTGTTTTTT. Protein: CSARSPGGFTGELFF.

This clonotype was recorded a few times. J is TRBJ1-1 and V is TRBV3-1; D not resolved. The germline V and J ends were trimmed by 0 bases and 4 bases, with 18 bases remaining between them. From germline, CDR1 is LGHDT and CDR2 YNNKEL (reference sequence). The CDR3 extends over 17 amino acids. CDR3 amino acids: CASSQEWSTAHPTEAFF. CDR3 DNA sequence: TGTGCCAGCAGCCAAGAGTGGTCTACAGCCCATCCCACTGAAGCTTTCTTT.

This chain uses TRBV20-1 with TRBJ2-3; D gene unclear. CDR1 and CDR2 (germline): DFQATT, SNEGSKA (reference sequence). Trimming pared 0 bases from V and 4 bases from J, leaving 8 bases between. This CDR3 spans 13 amino acids. CDR3 nucleotide sequence: TGCAGTGCTAGAGATCCAAATCCAGATACGCAGTATTTT. Translated, it gives CSARDPNPDTQYF.

This clonotype was recorded a few times. The genes are TRBV6-2 or TRBV6-3 and TRBJ1-5; no clear D gene. The CDR3 runs to 15 residues. V lost 7 bases and J 3 bases, leaving 16 bases between the germline ends. Germline CDR1 and CDR2: MNHEY and SVGEGT. CDR3 sequence reads: CASTELGGSNQPQHF. The CDR3 coding sequence is TGTGCCAGCACCGAATTAGGAGGGTCCAATCAGCCCCAGCATTTT.

This rearrangement joins TRBV6-5 to TRBJ2-5; D remains unclear. Gene TRBJ2-1 matches the end of the DNA better, so the J call may be wrong. The CDR3 sequence is 11 residues long. Germline V CDR1 and CDR2: MNHEY, SVGAGI. The CDR3 DNA is TGTGCCAGCAGTATGGGGAACGGACAGTTCTTC. This encodes CASSMGNGQFF.

The chain is built from TRBV4-1 and TRBJ2-5; D remains ambiguous. Germline-derived CDR1 and CDR2 are MGHRA and YSYEKL. The CDR3 length is 16 residues. The V end was cut by 3 bases, the J end by 4 bases, with 18 bases between. CDR3 nucleotides: TGCGCCAGCAGCCAGCCTTGGGTGTCCGGTGGAGAGACCCAGTACTTC. Residues: CASSQPWVSGGETQYF.